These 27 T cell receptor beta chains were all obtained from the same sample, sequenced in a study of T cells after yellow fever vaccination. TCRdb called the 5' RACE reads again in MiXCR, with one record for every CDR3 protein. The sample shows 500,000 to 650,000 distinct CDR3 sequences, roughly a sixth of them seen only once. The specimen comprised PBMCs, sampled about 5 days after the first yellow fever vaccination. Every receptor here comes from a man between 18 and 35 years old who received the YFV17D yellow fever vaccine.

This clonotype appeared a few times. CDR3 nucleotide sequence: TGCGCCAGCAGCTTGGGGCTTGGCGGGGCCTATGAGCAGTTCTTC. Its translation is CASSLGLGGAYEQFF. V gene TRBV5-1 combines with J gene TRBJ2-1; D perhaps matches TRBD2 (6 bases). Trimming left V 0 bases short and J 8 bases short, with 15 bases between. Germline lookup yields CDR1 SGHRS and CDR2 YFSETQ. There are 15 residues in the CDR3.

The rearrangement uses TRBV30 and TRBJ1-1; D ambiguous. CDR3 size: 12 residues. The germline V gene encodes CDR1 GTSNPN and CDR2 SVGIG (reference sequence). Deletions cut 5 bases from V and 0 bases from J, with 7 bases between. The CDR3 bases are TGTGCCTGGGGAGGTTTGAACACTGAAGCTTTCTTT. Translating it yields CAWGGLNTEAFF.

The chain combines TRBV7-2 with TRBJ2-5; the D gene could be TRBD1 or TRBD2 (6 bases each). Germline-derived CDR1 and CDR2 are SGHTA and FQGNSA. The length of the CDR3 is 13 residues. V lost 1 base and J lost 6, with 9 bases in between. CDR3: CASSLGGAKTQYF. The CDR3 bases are TGTGCCAGCAGCTTAGGGGGGGCGAAGACCCAGTACTTC.

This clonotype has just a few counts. The CDR3 nucleotides read TGTGCCAGCAGCTTAGGGGCTGGGACAGGGGGGGAGACCCAGTACTTC. It codes for CASSLGAGTGGETQYF. The chain links TRBV7-2 to TRBJ2-5; TRBD1 agrees at 11 bases. J gave up 5 bases and V 1 base, and 6 bases lay outside the gene matches. This CDR3 is built from 16 residues. Germline assignment: CDR1 SGHTA and CDR2 FQGNSA.

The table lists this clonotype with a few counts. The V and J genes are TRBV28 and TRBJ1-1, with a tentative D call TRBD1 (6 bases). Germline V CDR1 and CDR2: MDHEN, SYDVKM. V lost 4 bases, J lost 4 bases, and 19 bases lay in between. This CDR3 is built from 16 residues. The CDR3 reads CASSYPGAEGSTEAFF. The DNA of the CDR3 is TGTGCCAGCAGTTATCCGGGGGCCGAGGGCAGCACTGAAGCTTTCTTT. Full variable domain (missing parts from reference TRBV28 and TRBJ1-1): DVKVTQSSRYLVKRTGEKVFLECVQDMDHENMFWYRQDPGLGLRLIYFSYDVKMKEKGDIPEGYSVSREKKERFSLILESASTNQTSMYLCASSYPGAEGSTEAFFGQGTRLTVV.

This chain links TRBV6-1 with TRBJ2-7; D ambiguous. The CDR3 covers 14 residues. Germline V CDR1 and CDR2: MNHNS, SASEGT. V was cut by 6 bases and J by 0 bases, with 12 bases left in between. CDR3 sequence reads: CASSLGFHSYEQYF. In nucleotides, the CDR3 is TGTGCCAGCAGCCTAGGGTTCCACTCCTACGAGCAGTACTTC.

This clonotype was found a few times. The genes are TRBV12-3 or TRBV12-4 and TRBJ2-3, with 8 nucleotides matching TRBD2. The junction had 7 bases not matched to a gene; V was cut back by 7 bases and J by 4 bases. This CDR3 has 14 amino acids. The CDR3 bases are TGTGCCAGCACTCCCCTGACTAGCGCAGATACGCAGTATTTT. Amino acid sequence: CASTPLTSADTQYF.

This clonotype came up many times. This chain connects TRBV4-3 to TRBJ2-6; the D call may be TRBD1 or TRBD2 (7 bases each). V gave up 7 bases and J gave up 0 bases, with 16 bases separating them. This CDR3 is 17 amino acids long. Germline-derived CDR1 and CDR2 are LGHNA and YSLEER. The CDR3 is CASTRGDSSSGANVLTF. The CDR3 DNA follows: TGCGCCAGCACCCGGGGGGACAGCAGCTCTGGGGCCAACGTCCTGACTTTC.

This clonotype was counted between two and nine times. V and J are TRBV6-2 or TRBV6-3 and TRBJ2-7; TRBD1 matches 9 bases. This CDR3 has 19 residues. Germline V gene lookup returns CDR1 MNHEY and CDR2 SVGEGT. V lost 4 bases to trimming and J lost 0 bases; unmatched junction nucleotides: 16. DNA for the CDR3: TGTGCCAGCAGTTGGCCGCGGACAGGGGCCTTGACTAGCTCCTACGAGCAGTACGTC. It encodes CASSWPRTGALTSSYEQYV.

The CDR3 DNA reads as TGTGCCAGCAGTTACCAGGGACAGGGCGTCAACGAGCAGTACTTC. This gives the protein CASSYQGQGVNEQYF. This rearrangement joins TRBV6-5 to TRBJ2-7; 9 bases agree with TRBD1. The V and J ends lost 2 bases and 5 bases, in that order; junction bases with no gene match: 7. Germline V gene sequence: CDR1 MNHEY, CDR2 SVGAGI. There are 15 residues in the CDR3.

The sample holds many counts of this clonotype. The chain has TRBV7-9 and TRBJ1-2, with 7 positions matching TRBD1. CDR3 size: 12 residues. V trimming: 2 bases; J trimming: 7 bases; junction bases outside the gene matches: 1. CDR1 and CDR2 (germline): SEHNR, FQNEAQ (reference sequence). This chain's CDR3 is CASSLQGGGYTF. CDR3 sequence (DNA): TGTGCCAGCAGCTTACAGGGGGGTGGCTACACCTTC.

The CDR3 bases are TGTGCCAGCAGTTACCCCCCGCGGAATGAGCAGTTCTTC. It specifies CASSYPPRNEQFF. The chain joins TRBV6-5 to TRBJ2-1, with D hard to call. This CDR3 comprises 13 residues. The germline gives CDR1 MNHEY, CDR2 SVGAGI. V was trimmed by 2 bases and J by 7 bases, leaving 9 bases between them.

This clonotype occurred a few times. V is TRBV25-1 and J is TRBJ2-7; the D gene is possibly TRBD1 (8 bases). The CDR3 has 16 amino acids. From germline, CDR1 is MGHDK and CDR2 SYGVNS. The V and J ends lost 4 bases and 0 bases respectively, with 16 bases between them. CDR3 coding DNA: TGTGCCAGCAGTGCGGGGGGACAGGAGAGCTCCTACGAGCAGTACGTC. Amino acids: CASSAGGQESSYEQYV.

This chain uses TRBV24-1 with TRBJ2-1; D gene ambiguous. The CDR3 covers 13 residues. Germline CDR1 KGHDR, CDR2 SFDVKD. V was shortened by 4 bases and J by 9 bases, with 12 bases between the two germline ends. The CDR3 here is CATSDGGVREQFF. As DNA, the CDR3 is TGTGCCACCAGTGACGGTGGGGTACGTGAGCAGTTCTTC.

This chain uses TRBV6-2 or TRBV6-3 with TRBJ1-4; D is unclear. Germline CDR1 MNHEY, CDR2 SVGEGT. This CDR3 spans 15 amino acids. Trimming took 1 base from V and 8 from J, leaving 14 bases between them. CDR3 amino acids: CASSYWSGPREKLFF. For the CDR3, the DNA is TGTGCCAGCAGTTACTGGAGTGGTCCTAGAGAAAAACTGTTTTTT.

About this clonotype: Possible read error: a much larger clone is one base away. The DNA for the CDR3 is TGTGTCAGCAGACTGCCGACAGTCAGGACCCAGTACTTC. Protein product: CVSRLPTVRTQYF. The chain carries TRBV12-3 or TRBV12-4 and TRBJ2-5, with D possibly matching TRBD1 (5 bases). The CDR3 covers 13 residues.

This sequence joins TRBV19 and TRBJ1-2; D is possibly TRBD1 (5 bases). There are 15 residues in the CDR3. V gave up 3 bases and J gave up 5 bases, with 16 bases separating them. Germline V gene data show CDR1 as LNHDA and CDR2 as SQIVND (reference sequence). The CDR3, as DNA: TGTGCCAGTAGTATTGCTTGGGGAGGGGAGTATGGCTACACCTTC. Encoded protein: CASSIAWGGEYGYTF. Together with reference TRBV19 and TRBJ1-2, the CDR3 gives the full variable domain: DGGITQSPKYLFRKEGQNVTLSCEQNLNHDAMYWYRQDPGQGLRLIYYSQIVNDFQKGDIAEGYSVSREKKESFPLTVTSAQKNPTAFYLCASSIAWGGEYGYTFGSGTRLTVV.

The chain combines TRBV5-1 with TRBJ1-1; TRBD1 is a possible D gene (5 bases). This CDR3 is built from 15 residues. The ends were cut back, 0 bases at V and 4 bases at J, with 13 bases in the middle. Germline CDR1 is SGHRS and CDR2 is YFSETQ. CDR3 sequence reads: CASSLEGVAGTEAFF. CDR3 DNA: TGCGCCAGCAGCTTGGAAGGGGTTGCCGGCACTGAAGCTTTCTTT.

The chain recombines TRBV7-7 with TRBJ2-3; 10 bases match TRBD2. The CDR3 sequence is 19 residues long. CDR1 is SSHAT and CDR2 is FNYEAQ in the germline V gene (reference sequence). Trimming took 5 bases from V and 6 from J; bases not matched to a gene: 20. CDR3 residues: CASSPLPGLSGGVRDTQYF. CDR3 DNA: TGTGCCAGCAGCCCCCTGCCCGGGCTGAGCGGGGGGGTGCGGGATACGCAGTATTTT.

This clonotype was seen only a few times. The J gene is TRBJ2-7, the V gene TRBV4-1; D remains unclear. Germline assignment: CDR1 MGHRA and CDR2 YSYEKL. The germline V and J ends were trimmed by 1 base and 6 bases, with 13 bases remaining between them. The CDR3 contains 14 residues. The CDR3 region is CASSQVGVGIEQYF. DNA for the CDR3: TGCGCCAGCAGCCAAGTAGGTGTGGGCATCGAGCAGTACTTC.

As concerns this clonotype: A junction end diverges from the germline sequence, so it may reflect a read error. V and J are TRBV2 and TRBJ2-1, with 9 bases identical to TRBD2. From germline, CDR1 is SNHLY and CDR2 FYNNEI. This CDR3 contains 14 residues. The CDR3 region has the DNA TGTGCCAGCAGAGAAGCACCTACTAGCGGGTCGCCGCTCTTC. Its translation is CASREAPTSGSPLF.

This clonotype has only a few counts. The CDR3 here is CASSLILDYGYTF. CDR3 DNA sequence: TGTGCCAGCAGCTTAATCTTGGACTATGGCTACACCTTC. V usage is TRBV7-2 and J usage is TRBJ1-2, with D hard to call. CDR1 SGHTA and CDR2 FQGNSA come from the germline V gene. Trimming took off 2 bases at V and 3 bases at J, with 7 bases between the two ends. This CDR3 has 13 amino acids. Looking up the rest from reference TRBV7-2 and TRBJ1-2 gives the full variable domain: GAGVSQSPSNKVTEKGKDVELRCDPISGHTALYWYRQSLGQGLEFLIYFQGNSAPDKSGLPSDRFSAERTGGSVSTLTIQRTQQEDSAVYLCASSLILDYGYTFGSGTRLTVV.

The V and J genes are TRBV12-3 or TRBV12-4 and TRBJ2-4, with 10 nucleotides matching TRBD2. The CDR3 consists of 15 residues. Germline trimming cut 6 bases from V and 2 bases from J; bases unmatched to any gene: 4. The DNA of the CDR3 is TGTGCCAGCAGCCTAGCGGGGGAGTCCAAAAACATTCAGTACTTC. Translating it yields CASSLAGESKNIQYF.

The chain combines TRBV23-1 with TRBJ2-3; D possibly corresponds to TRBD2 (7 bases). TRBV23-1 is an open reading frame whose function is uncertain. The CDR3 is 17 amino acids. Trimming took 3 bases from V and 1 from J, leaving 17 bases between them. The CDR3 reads CASSHGGAIGGTDTQYF. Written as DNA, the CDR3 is TGCGCCAGCAGTCATGGGGGGGCTATCGGGGGCACAGATACGCAGTATTTT.

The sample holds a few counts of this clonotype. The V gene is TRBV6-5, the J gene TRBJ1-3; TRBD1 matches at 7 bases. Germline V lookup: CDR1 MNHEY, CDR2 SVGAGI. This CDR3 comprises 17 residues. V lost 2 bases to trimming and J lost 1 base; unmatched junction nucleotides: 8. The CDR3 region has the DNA TGTGCCAGCAGTTACGGGCAGGGGGGCCTATCTGGAAACACCATATATTTT. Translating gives CASSYGQGGLSGNTIYF.

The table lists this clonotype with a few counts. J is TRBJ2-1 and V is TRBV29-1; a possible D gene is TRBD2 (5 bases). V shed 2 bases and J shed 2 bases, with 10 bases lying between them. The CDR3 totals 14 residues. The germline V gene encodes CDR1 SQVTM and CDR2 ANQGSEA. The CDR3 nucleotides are TGCAGCGTTGAACGGGGAACAGCCTACAATGAGCAGTTCTTC. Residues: CSVERGTAYNEQFF.

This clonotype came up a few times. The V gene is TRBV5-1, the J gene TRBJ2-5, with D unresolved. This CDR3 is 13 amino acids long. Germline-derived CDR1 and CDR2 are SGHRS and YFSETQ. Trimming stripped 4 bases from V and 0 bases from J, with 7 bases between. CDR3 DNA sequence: TGCGCCAGCAGCACGCTCTACCAAGAGACCCAGTACTTC. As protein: CASSTLYQETQYF.